This TCR beta chain was sequenced in a study of beta chain features in type 1 diabetes. Points from the study as a whole: The naive, central memory and Treg TCRB repertoires of patients appeared to be more similar to one another than those of healthy donors. Fewer junction insertions and more nucleotide deletions appeared in type 1 diabetes patients. The cDNA sequencing approach could over-represent high-TCR-expressing cells.

Germline loops: CDR1 MNHEY, CDR2 SMNVEV (reference sequence). The CDR3 has 19 amino acids. V shed 3 bases and J 5 bases; nucleotides not matched to a gene: 18. This clone appeared a few times. Its antigen is not identified. Every isolated RNA sample was fully reverse transcribed, so sequencing captured expressed TCRB transcripts. TCRdb's table, derived via immunoSEQ multiplex PCR, lists solely in-frame clones and lacks some. Among about 160,000 clones, approximately 9.9% were seen once, and the ten largest hold roughly 2.5%. What was sequenced was central memory CD4+ T cells from blood. V and J are TRBV27 and TRBJ1-5, with TRBD1 matching 8 bases. The source is a woman younger than 30 in good health. This chain's CDR3 is CASSFRPLTGTGGDQPQHF. CDR3 nucleotides: TGTGCCAGCAGTTTTAGGCCCCTTACCGGGACAGGAGGCGATCAGCCCCAGCATTTT.